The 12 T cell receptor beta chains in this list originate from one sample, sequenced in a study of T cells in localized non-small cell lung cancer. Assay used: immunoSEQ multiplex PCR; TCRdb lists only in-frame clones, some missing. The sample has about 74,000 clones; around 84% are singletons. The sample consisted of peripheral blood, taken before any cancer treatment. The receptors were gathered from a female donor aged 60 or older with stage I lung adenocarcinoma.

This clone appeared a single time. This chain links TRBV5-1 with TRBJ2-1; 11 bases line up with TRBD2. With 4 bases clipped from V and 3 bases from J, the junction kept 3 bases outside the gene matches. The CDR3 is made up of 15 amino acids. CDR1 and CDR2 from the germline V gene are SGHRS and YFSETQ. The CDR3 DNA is TGCGCCAGCAGCCTAGGGACTAGCGGCTACAATGAGCAGTTCTTC. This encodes CASSLGTSGYNEQFF.

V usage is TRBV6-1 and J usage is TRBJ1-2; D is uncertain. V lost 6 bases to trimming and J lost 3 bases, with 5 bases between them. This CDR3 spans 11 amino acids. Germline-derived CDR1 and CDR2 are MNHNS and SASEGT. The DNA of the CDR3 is TGTGCCAGCAGGGGCTACTATGGCTACACCTTC. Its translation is CASRGYYGYTF.

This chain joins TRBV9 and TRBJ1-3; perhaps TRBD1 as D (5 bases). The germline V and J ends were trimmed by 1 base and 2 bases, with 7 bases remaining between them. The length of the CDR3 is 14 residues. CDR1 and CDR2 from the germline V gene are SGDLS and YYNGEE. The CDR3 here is CASSVLQAGNTIYF. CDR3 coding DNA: TGTGCCAGCAGCGTATTACAGGCTGGAAACACCATATATTTT. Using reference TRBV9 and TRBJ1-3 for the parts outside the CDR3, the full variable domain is DSGVTQTPKHLITATGQRVTLRCSPRSGDLSVYWYQQSLDQGLQFLIQYYNGEERAKGNILERFSAQQFPDLHSELNLSSLELGDSALYFCASSVLQAGNTIYFGEGSWLTVV.

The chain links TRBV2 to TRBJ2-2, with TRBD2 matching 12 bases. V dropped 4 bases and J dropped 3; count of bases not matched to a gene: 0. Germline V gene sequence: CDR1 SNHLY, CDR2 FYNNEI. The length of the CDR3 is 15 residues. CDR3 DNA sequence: TGTGCCAGCAGTGGACTAGCGGGGGACACCGGGGAGCTGTTTTTT. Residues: CASSGLAGDTGELFF.

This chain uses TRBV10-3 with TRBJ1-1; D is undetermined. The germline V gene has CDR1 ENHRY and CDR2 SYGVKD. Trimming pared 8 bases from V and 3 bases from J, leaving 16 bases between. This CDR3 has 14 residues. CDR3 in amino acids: CAIGKGTGDTEAFF. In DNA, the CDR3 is TGTGCCATCGGAAAGGGAACCGGGGACACTGAAGCTTTCTTT.

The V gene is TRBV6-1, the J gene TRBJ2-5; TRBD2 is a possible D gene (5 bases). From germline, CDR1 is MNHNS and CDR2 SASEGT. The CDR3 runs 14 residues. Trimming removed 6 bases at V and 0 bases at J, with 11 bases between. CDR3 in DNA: TGTGCCAGCAGCCCCCTCGGGAACCAAGAGACCCAGTACTTC. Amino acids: CASSPLGNQETQYF.

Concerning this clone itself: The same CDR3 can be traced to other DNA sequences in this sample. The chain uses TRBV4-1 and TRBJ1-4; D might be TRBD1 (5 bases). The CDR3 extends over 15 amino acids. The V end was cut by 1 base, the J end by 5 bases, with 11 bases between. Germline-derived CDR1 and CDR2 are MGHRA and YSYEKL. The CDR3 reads CASSQAGGTNEKLFF. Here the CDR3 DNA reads TGCGCCAGCAGCCAAGCCGGGGGAACGAATGAAAAACTGTTTTTT.

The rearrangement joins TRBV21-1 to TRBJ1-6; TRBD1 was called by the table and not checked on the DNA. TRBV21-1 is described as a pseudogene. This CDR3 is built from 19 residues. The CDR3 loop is CASSKGYQGAFFYNSPLHF. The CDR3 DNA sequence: TGTGCCAGCAGCAAAGGGTACCAGGGGGCCTTTTTCTATAATTCACCCCTCCACTTT.

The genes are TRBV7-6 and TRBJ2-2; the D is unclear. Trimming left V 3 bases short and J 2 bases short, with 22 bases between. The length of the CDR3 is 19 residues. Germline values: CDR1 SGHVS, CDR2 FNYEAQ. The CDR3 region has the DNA TGTGCCAGCAGCTTTGGCACTCGCCCGGCGGAGCTTAACACCGGGGAGCTGTTTTTT. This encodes CASSFGTRPAELNTGELFF.

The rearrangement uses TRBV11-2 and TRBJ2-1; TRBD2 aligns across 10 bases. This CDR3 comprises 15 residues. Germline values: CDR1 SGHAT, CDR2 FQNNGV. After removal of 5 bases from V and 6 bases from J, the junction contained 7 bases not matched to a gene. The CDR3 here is CASSQGAGGLNEQFF. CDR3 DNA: TGTGCCAGCAGCCAAGGAGCGGGGGGGCTCAATGAGCAGTTCTTC. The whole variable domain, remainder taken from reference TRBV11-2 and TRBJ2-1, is EAGVAQSPRYKIIEKRQSVAFWCNPISGHATLYWYQQILGQGPKLLIQFQNNGVVDDSQLPKDRFSAERLKGVDSTLKIQPAKLEDSAVYLCASSQGAGGLNEQFFGPGTRLTVL.

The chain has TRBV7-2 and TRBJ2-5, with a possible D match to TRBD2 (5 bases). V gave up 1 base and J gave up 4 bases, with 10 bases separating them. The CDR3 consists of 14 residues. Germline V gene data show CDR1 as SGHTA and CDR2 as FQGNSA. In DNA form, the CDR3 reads TGTGCCAGCAGCTTAGTGAGAGGAGGAGAGACCCAGTACTTC. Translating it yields CASSLVRGGETQYF.

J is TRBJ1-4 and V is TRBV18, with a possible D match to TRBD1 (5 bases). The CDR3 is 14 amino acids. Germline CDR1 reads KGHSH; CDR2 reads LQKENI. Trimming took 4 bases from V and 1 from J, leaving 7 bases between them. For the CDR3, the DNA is TGTGCCAGCTCACGCGGGGGAACTAATGAAAAACTGTTTTTT. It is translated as CASSRGGTNEKLFF.